A selection of T cell receptor beta chains follows, all from one sample in a study of cytomegalovirus exposure and HLA in healthy donors. Profiling relied on immunoSEQ multiplex PCR, and the TCRdb table lists in-frame clones only, not all of them. The table has 75,000 to 95,000 clones, 69% seen once. Sequencing used PBMCs. These TCRs come from a middle-aged man in good health and CMV-seronegative. Each CDR3 is given with its conserved first and last residue. The D gene is left open where the match is weak. Size is stated for part of the rows, as once, few or many counts, or as a class when the clone is expanded.

d_gene	v_gene	j_gene	abundance	CDR3nt	CDR3aa
TRBD2	TRBV4-3	TRBJ2-5	-	TGCGCCAGCAGCCAAGAAAGCGGGGGGGTAGAGACCCAGTACTTC	CASSQESGGVETQYF
TRBD1	TRBV9	TRBJ2-1	-	TGTGCCAGCAGCGTAGTACAGGGGGCCAATGAGCAGTTCTTC	CASSVVQGANEQFF
-	TRBV4-1	TRBJ1-1	-	TGCGCCAGCAGCCATCCGGGGTCTATGAACACTGAAGCTTTCTTT	CASSHPGSMNTEAFF
-	TRBV19	TRBJ1-3	-	TGTGCCAGTAGTAATCTCAGGAACACCATATATTTT	CASSNLRNTIYF
-	TRBV6-5	TRBJ1-6	-	TGTGCCAGCAGTTATAACTCGGATTCACCCCTCCACTTT	CASSYNSDSPLHF
TRBD1	TRBV2	TRBJ1-2	-	TGTGCCAGCAGTGCGCAGGGGGCTGGGGCTGGCTACACCTTC	CASSAQGAGAGYTF
-	TRBV18	TRBJ2-1	-	TGTGCCAGCTCACCAAGTAGGCGACAGAACTACAATGAGCAGTTCTTC	CASSPSRRQNYNEQFF
TRBD2	TRBV27	TRBJ2-7	-	TGTGCCAGCAGAACTAGCGGGGGGTACTCCTACGAGCAGTACTTC	CASRTSGGYSYEQYF
-	TRBV15	TRBJ1-5	-	TGTGCCACCAGCATGCAGGGCGATCAGCCCCAGCATTTT	CATSMQGDQPQHF
-	TRBV4-2	TRBJ1-1	once	TGTGCCAGCAGCCAAGGTAAAGGCAGACTAAACACTGAAGCTTTCTTT	CASSQGKGRLNTEAFF
TRBD2	TRBV9	TRBJ2-5	once	TGTGCCAGCAGCCCAAGAGGCGGGGGGGTCCAAGAGACCCAGTACTTC	CASSPRGGGVQETQYF
-	TRBV11-2	TRBJ1-1	few	TGTGCCAGCAGCTTACGGATAGGGGGCACTGAAGCTTTCTTT	CASSLRIGGTEAFF
-	TRBV29-1	TRBJ2-5	-	TGCAGCGTTAACAGCCTGGGGACCCAGTACTTC	CSVNSLGTQYF
-	TRBV18	TRBJ2-3	once	TGTGCCAGCTCACCACTGAGCGGGAGCACAGATACGCAGTATTTT	CASSPLSGSTDTQYF
TRBD2	TRBV29-1	TRBJ2-5	once	TGCAGCGTTGATCGACTAGCCGGGGAGACCCAGTACTTC	CSVDRLAGETQYF
TRBD2	TRBV15	TRBJ2-3	-	TGTGCCACCAGCAGAGATAGAGCGGGGGGCCGCACAGATACGCAGTATTTT	CATSRDRAGGRTDTQYF
-	TRBV5-1	TRBJ1-1	-	TGCGCCAGCCGACCGGGGGTACATTTGAACACTGAAGCTTTCTTT	CASRPGVHLNTEAFF